This T cell receptor (beta chain) comes out of a study of blood T cell repertoires in COVID-19. Study overall: The samples span acute and convalescent COVID-19 from the United States, Italy and Spain. Sources were T cells, B-cell-depleted T cells, or PBMCs; the material itself was cDNA or gDNA.

About this clone itself: This same CDR3 is encoded by further DNA sequences in the sample.

Original analysis: How many nucleated cells were present was estimated from reference gene primer amplification. Libraries were prepared by immunoSEQ multiplex PCR; TCRdb keeps only in-frame clonotypes and omits some of them. From that table come the V and J calls and clone size; the DNA was used to work out D and trimming. The data show roughly 200,000 clones, over 80% seen once. The CDR3 contains 10 residues. Germline V gene data show CDR1 as DFQATT and CDR2 as SNEGSKA (reference sequence). V shed 5 bases and J shed 2 bases, with 3 bases lying between them. The chain employs TRBV20-1 and TRBJ1-1; unclear D gene. Sequencing was done on a sample of PBMCs or T cells enriched from blood (not recorded which). The receptor comes from a man aged 18 to 30 with acute COVID-19. CDR3 sequence (DNA): TGCAGTGCTCTCAACACTGAAGCTTTCTTT. Its translation: CSALNTEAFF.